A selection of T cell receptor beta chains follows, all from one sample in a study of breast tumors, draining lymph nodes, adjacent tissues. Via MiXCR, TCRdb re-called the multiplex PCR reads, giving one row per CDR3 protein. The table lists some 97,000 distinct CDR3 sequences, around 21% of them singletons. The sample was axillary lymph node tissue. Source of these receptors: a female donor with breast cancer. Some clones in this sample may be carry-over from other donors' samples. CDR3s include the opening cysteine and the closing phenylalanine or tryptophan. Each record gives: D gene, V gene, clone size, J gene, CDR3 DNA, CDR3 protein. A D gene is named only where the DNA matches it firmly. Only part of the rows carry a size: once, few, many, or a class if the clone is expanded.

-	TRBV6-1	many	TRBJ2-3	TGTGCCAGCAGTGAGACGGCAAAAGATACGCAGTATTTT	CASSETAKDTQYF
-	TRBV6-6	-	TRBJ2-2	TGTGCCAGCAGTTACCGGGGGCAGGGCGGGGAGCTGTTTTTT	CASSYRGQGGELFF
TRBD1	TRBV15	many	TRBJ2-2	TGTGCCACCAGGAGGGACAGGTTTACCGGGGAGCTGTTTTTT	CATRRDRFTGELFF
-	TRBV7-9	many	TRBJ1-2	TGTGCCAGCAGCTTAGGTCGAGATGGCTACACCTTC	CASSLGRDGYTF
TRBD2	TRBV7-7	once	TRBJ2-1	TGTGCCAGCAGCCCCAGCGGGGGGGCGTTGAATGAGCGGTCCTTC	CASSPSGGALNERSF
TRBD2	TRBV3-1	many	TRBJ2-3	TGTGCCAGCAGCCAGGGACTAGCGGGAACAGATACGCAGTATTTT	CASSQGLAGTDTQYF
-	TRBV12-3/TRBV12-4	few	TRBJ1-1	TGTGCCAGCAGTTTCCCTCCCACTGAAGCTTTCTTT	CASSFPPTEAFF
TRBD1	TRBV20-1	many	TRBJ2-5	TGCAGTGCCAAGGACAGGGTGGGGCAAGAGACCCAGTACTTC	CSAKDRVGQETQYF
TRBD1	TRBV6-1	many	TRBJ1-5	TGTGCCAGCAGCGCGGGACAGGGCCATAGCAATCAGCCCCAGCATTTT	CASSAGQGHSNQPQHF
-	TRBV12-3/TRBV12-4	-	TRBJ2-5	TGTGCCCGCAGTTGGAGGGGGCTGACGGGAGAGACCCAGTACTTC	CARSWRGLTGETQYF
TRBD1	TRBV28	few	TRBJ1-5	TGTGCCAGCAGTTTCGCAGGGGGCGGGCAGCCCCAGCATTTT	CASSFAGGGQPQHF
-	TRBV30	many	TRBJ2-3	TGTGCCTGGAGTGTACGGGTGGACACGCAGTATTTT	CAWSVRVDTQYF
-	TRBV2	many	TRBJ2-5	TGTGCCAGCAGTGAACTGGGGACGCCTCGAGAGACCCAGTACTTC	CASSELGTPRETQYF
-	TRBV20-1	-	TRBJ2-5	TGCAGTGCCCCTGTTGGGGGGAGAGAGGCCCAGTACTTC	CSAPVGGREAQYF
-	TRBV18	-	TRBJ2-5	TGTGCCAGCTCACCCGGGGACTTACAAGAGACCCAGTACTTC	CASSPGDLQETQYF
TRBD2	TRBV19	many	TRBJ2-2	TGTGCCAGTAGTTCTAGCGGGGCGAACACCGGGGAGCTGTTTTTT	CASSSSGANTGELFF
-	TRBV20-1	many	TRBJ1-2	TGCAGTGCTAGAAGGCTCAGGGAGGACTATGGCTACACCTTC	CSARRLREDYGYTF
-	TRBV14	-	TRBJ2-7	TGTGCCAGCAGCCAAGATCCTCACCTGGGACCATCGTCCTACGAGCAGTACTTC	CASSQDPHLGPSSYEQYF
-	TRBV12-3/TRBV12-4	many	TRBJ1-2	TGTGCCAGCAGTTTAGAGGGTAACTATGGCTACACCTTC	CASSLEGNYGYTF
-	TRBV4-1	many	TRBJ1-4	TGCGCCAGCAGCCCTCAGGAGGTTACTGAAAAACTGTTTTTT	CASSPQEVTEKLFF
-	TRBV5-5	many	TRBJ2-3	TGTGCCAGCAGCTTGGGTTGGACTAGCACAGATACGCAGTATTTT	CASSLGWTSTDTQYF
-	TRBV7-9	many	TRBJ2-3	TGTGCCAGCAGCTTGTCCCCAGATACGCAGTATTTT	CASSLSPDTQYF
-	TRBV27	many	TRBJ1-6	TGTGCCAGCAGTCTCACTCCGACAGGTTATAATTCACCCCTCCACTTT	CASSLTPTGYNSPLHF
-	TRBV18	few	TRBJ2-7	TGTGCCAGCTCGCCATCACTCTCCCCCGAGCAGTACTTC	CASSPSLSPEQYF
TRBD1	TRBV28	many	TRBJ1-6	TGTGCCAGCAGTACCCGGGACAGGGGCTATAATTCACCCCTCCACTTT	CASSTRDRGYNSPLHF
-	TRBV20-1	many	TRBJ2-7	TGCAGTGCTAGTGATCCCCGCTCCTACGAGCAGTACTTC	CSASDPRSYEQYF
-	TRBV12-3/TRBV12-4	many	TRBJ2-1	TGTGCCAGCAGTTTAGGTGGGCTGGTCGGGGATGAGCAGTTCTTC	CASSLGGLVGDEQFF
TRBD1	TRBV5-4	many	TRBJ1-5	TGTGCCAGCAGCTTGGCAGGGGGGCCCCAGCATTTT	CASSLAGGPQHF
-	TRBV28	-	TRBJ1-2	TGTGCCAGCAGTTTAATTCCGGCCGAAGGCTACACCTTC	CASSLIPAEGYTF
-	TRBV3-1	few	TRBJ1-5	TGTGCCAGCAGCTGGGGACACGAAGCTCAGCCCCAGCATTTT	CASSWGHEAQPQHF
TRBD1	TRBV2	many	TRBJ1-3	TGTGCCATTCGACAGGGAAGAACTGGAAACACCATATATTTT	CAIRQGRTGNTIYF